This T cell receptor (beta chain) was captured in a study of spatial heterogeneity in lung cancer. Across the study: Among detected sequences, beta-chain ones consistently exceeded alpha-chain ones in number. The average appearance count of each unique TCR and UMI combination in raw reads was more than 9.5. Whole-study findings and limits: Compared with follow-up, resection was when ubiquitous expanded tumor TCRs appeared in blood more.

CDR3 size: 12 residues. Per germline, CDR1 SEHNR and CDR2 FQNEAQ (reference sequence). V was cut by 1 base and J by 6 bases, with 4 bases left in between. As to time point: sample taken at primary tumor resection. Material for sequencing was whole RNA from tumor, nontumor lung or frozen PBMC, left unsorted. The cohort: around 79 early-stage, untreated non-small cell lung cancer patients. This clonotype has a count of ten or more. Its antigen is undetermined. TCRdb reprocessed the 5' RACE reads via MiXCR and lists one record per CDR3 protein. The sample shows 15,000 to 20,000 distinct CDR3 sequences, around a fifth of them seen only once.

The chain recombines TRBV7-9 with TRBJ2-4; D remains ambiguous. The clonotype comes from a female donor with early-stage non-small cell lung cancer. Sequenced material: PBMCs, taken at surgery. CDR3 coding DNA: TGTGCCAGCAGCTTAGATGGAAACATTCAGTACTTC. This encodes CASSLDGNIQYF.